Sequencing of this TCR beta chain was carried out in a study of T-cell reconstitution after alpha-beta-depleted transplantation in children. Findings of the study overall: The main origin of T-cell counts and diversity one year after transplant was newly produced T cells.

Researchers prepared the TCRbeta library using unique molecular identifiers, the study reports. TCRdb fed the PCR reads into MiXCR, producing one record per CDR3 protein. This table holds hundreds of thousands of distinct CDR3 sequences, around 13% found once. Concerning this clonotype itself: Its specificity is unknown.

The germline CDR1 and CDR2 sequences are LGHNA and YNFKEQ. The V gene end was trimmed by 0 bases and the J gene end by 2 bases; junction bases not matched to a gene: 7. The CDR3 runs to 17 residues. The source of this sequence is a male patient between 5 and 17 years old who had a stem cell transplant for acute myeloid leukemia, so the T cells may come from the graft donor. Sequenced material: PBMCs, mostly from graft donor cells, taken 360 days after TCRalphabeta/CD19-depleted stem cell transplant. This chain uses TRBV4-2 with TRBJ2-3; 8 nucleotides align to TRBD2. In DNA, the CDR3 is TGTGCCAGCAGCCAAGATCGGAGCGGGGGCTACACAGATACGCAGTATTTT. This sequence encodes CASSQDRSGGYTDTQYF.